These 23 T cell receptor beta chains originate from one sample sequenced in a study of post-analysis software for immune sequencing data. Study observations and caveats: Elevated frequency relative to controls characterized four or five TRBV segments in patients, TRBV5-6, TRBV5-1 and TRBV20-1 among them.

Each TCR beta cDNA library carried unique molecular identifiers. TCRdb processed the PCR reads anew with MiXCR; each CDR3 protein has one entry. This table has approximately 730,000 distinct CDR3 sequences, around 45% appearing once. The antigens for these receptors are not known. Sequencing input: blood. The receptors derive from a girl between 10 and 17 years old with multiple sclerosis.

The chain couples TRBV4-3 to TRBJ2-1, with TRBD2 matching over 10 bases. The junction had 9 bases not matched to a gene; V was cut back by 0 bases and J by 7 bases. CDR3 size: 17 residues. Germline lookup yields CDR1 LGHNA and CDR2 YSLEER. The CDR3 nucleotides read TGCGCCAGCAGCCAAGATTGGCTAGCGGGAGTTGGTAATGAGCAGTTCTTC. It translates to CASSQDWLAGVGNEQFF.

The V gene is TRBV4-1, the J gene TRBJ1-2; D is unclear. The CDR3 length is 16 residues. The V gene lost 2 bases and the J gene lost 4 bases, with 17 bases spanning the gap. Germline CDR1 reads MGHRA; CDR2 reads YSYEKL. The CDR3 loop reads CASSQSVGLDGYGYTF. The CDR3 DNA reads TGCGCCAGCAGCCAAAGTGTAGGTTTGGACGGCTATGGCTACACCTTC.

In DNA form, the CDR3 reads TGCAGTGCTAGAGCGGGAGCTTACAATGAGCAGTTCTTC. Residues: CSARAGAYNEQFF. The chain combines TRBV20-1 with TRBJ2-1; maybe TRBD2 (6 bases). V lost 1 base to trimming and J lost 4 bases, with 8 bases between them. This CDR3 is built from 13 residues. The germline V gene encodes CDR1 DFQATT and CDR2 SNEGSKA (reference sequence).

This clonotype was seen only a few times. The chain recombines TRBV4-1 with TRBJ2-5; D might be TRBD2 (5 bases). The J call is uncertain, as TRBJ2-7 better fits the DNA end. CDR1 MGHRA and CDR2 YSYEKL come from the germline V gene. The CDR3 sequence is 12 residues long. In DNA form, the CDR3 reads TGCGCCAGCAGCCAATCGAGGGACGAGCAGTACTTC. Residues: CASSQSRDEQYF.

This clonotype was detected many times. The rearrangement uses TRBV29-1 and TRBJ2-3; D call uncertain. Deletions cut 8 bases from V and 0 bases from J, with 9 bases between. Germline V lookup: CDR1 SQVTM, CDR2 ANQGSEA. The CDR3 totals 12 residues. The CDR3: CSPFTSTDTQYF. Written as DNA, the CDR3 is TGCAGCCCCTTTACTAGCACAGATACGCAGTATTTT.

This clonotype was seen only a few times. The chain recombines TRBV28 with TRBJ2-7; D remains unclear. Germline V CDR1 and CDR2: MDHEN, SYDVKM. This CDR3 spans 13 amino acids. Trimming removed 5 bases at V and 4 bases at J, with 12 bases between. CDR3 DNA sequence: TGTGCCAGCAGTGAACCCCCAACGTACGAGCAGTACTTC. Amino acids: CASSEPPTYEQYF.

This clonotype was detected only a few times. V is TRBV7-6 and J is TRBJ2-3, with 7 bases aligning to TRBD1. Germline loops: CDR1 SGHVS, CDR2 FNYEAQ. The length of the CDR3 is 19 residues. V lost 1 base to trimming and J lost 0 bases; unmatched junction nucleotides: 13. This CDR3 reads CASSLVLGTDNPSTDTQYF. In DNA, the CDR3 is TGTGCCAGCAGCTTAGTCCTGGGGACAGATAATCCTAGCACAGATACGCAGTATTTT.

The J gene is TRBJ2-7, the V gene TRBV7-2; D is perhaps TRBD2 (6 bases). The V end lost 2 bases, the J end lost 7 bases, and 15 bases lay between the germline ends. The length of the CDR3 is 14 residues. The germline CDR1 and CDR2 sequences are SGHTA and FQGNSA. The CDR3, as DNA: TGTGCCAGCAGCTTATCCCGGGAGCGGCGGGAGCAGTACTTC. Translated, it gives CASSLSRERREQYF. The full variable domain, with the rest looked up from reference TRBV7-2 and TRBJ2-7, is GAGVSQSPSNKVTEKGKDVELRCDPISGHTALYWYRQSLGQGLEFLIYFQGNSAPDKSGLPSDRFSAERTGGSVSTLTIQRTQQEDSAVYLCASSLSRERREQYFGPGTRLTVT.

V and J are TRBV20-1 and TRBJ2-7; D uncertain. CDR3 size: 12 residues. Between the trimmed V and J ends, which lost 6 bases and 6 bases, there was a span of 15 bases. Germline CDR1 and CDR2: DFQATT and SNEGSKA (reference sequence). CDR3 DNA sequence: TGCAGTGCCCAGATACGGTTTGGCGAGCAGTACTTC. Protein: CSAQIRFGEQYF.

A single count supports this clonotype. One end of the junction does not line up with germline, which may come from a read error. The chain has TRBV5-1 and TRBJ2-3; the match to TRBD2 covers 7 bases. Germline V gives CDR1 SGHRS, CDR2 YFSETQ. The CDR3 loop spans 14 amino acids. As DNA, the CDR3 is TGCACCAGCAGCTTGAATAGCGGGTTGGATACGCAGTATTTT. Its translation is CTSSLNSGLDTQYF.

The chain carries TRBV29-1 and TRBJ2-7; D gene ambiguous. The tail of the sequence fits TRBJ2-5 better, so the J call may be wrong. The V gene's germline CDR1 is SQVTM and CDR2 ANQGSEA. The CDR3 has 16 residues. The CDR3 coding sequence is TGCAGCGTTGAATCGGCGTTCGGCGCTCTTACGGAGACCCAGTACTTC. Protein product: CSVESAFGALTETQYF.

This clonotype was found once. The chain recombines TRBV7-2 with TRBJ2-4; D not resolved. This CDR3 has 14 residues. The germline CDR1 and CDR2 sequences are SGHTA and FQGNSA. V was clipped by 4 bases and J by 0 bases, with 7 bases between them. The CDR3 nucleotides are TGTGCCAGCAGCTACGACACAGCCAAAAACATTCAGTACTTC. Translated, it gives CASSYDTAKNIQYF.

The chain joins TRBV6-1 to TRBJ1-1; D is unclear. Trimming shortened V by 1 base and J by 4 bases, and 7 bases separated the two germline ends. This CDR3 region has 13 residues. Germline V gene lookup returns CDR1 MNHNS and CDR2 SASEGT. The CDR3 bases are TGTGCCAGCAGTGAAGTGGTTGCCACTGAAGCTTTCTTT. As protein: CASSEVVATEAFF.

The V gene is TRBV3-1, the J gene TRBJ1-1; possibly TRBD1 for D (6 bases). V was cut by 3 bases and J by 1 base, with 9 bases left in between. The germline V gene encodes CDR1 LGHDT and CDR2 YNNKEL (reference sequence). CDR3 length equals 14 residues. Here the CDR3 DNA reads TGTGCCAGCAGCCAGGCGGGACAGAACACTGAAGCTTTCTTT. Translated: CASSQAGQNTEAFF.

The rearrangement links TRBV7-2 to TRBJ2-7; D not certain. The CDR3 has 13 residues. The germline V and J ends were trimmed by 1 base and 5 bases, with 9 bases remaining between them. Germline V CDR1 and CDR2: SGHTA, FQGNSA. The CDR3 sequence is CASSLVRWNEQYF. The CDR3 bases are TGTGCCAGCAGCTTAGTTCGGTGGAACGAGCAGTACTTC.

V usage is TRBV11-2 and J usage is TRBJ2-1; 11 bases match TRBD2. With V trimmed by 4 bases and J by 3 bases, 5 bases remained unmatched. Germline V gene lookup returns CDR1 SGHAT and CDR2 FQNNGV. This CDR3 region has 16 residues. The CDR3 region is CASSYRTSGFYNEQFF. The CDR3 nucleotides are TGTGCCAGCAGCTATCGGACTAGCGGGTTCTACAATGAGCAGTTCTTC. Filled out from reference TRBV11-2 and TRBJ2-1, the complete variable domain reads EAGVAQSPRYKIIEKRQSVAFWCNPISGHATLYWYQQILGQGPKLLIQFQNNGVVDDSQLPKDRFSAERLKGVDSTLKIQPAKLEDSAVYLCASSYRTSGFYNEQFFGPGTRLTVL.

The V and J genes are TRBV28 and TRBJ2-1; 14 nucleotides match TRBD2. With V trimmed by 5 bases and J by 8 bases, 8 bases remained unmatched. CDR1 and CDR2 (germline): MDHEN, SYDVKM. The CDR3 contains 16 residues. This CDR3 is CASSPSGLAGVDEQFF. The CDR3 DNA is TGTGCCAGCAGTCCTTCGGGACTAGCGGGAGTTGATGAGCAGTTCTTC.

This clonotype was counted only a few times. The V gene is TRBV7-3, the J gene TRBJ2-7; TRBD2 agrees at 9 bases. J was trimmed by 3 bases and V by 0 bases; bases with no gene match: 3. This CDR3 is built from 15 residues. The germline V gene encodes CDR1 SGHTA and CDR2 FQGTGA. CDR3 coding DNA: TGTGCCAGCAGCTTAACCGGCGGGGGGGACTACGAGCAGTACTTC. Its translation is CASSLTGGGDYEQYF. Supplemented by reference TRBV7-3 and TRBJ2-7, the full variable domain reads GAGVSQTPSNKVTEKGKYVELRCDPISGHTALYWYRQSLGQGPEFLIYFQGTGAADDSGLPNDRFFAVRPEGSVSTLKIQRTERGDSAVYLCASSLTGGGDYEQYFGPGTRLTVT.

This chain uses TRBV9 with TRBJ2-3; perhaps D is TRBD1 or TRBD2 (5 bases each). This CDR3 is built from 16 residues. Germline V gene sequence: CDR1 SGDLS, CDR2 YYNGEE. V shed 3 bases and J shed 2 bases, with 16 bases lying between them. CDR3 in DNA: TGTGCCAGCAGCGCTCGACTCAGGGAGCCCACAGATACGCAGTATTTT. Translating gives CASSARLREPTDTQYF.

The chain has TRBV7-9 and TRBJ2-1; no firm D call. Trimming took off 1 base at V and 10 bases at J, with 14 bases between the two ends. This CDR3 contains 14 residues. CDR1 is SEHNR and CDR2 is FQNEAQ in the germline V gene (reference sequence). CDR3 residues: CASSLVASTGEQFF. CDR3 coding DNA: TGTGCCAGCAGCTTAGTGGCCAGCACCGGGGAGCAGTTCTTC.

Concerning this clonotype: One end of the junction varies from germline; a read error may be responsible. The gene calls are TRBV7-9 and TRBJ2-3, with 8 bases lining up with TRBD1. Germline V gives CDR1 SEHNR, CDR2 FQNEAQ (reference sequence). The CDR3 sequence is 15 residues long. This chain's CDR3 is CVSSPSDRGADTQYF. CDR3 DNA sequence: TGTGTCAGCAGCCCCTCAGACAGGGGTGCAGATACGCAGTATTTT.

Turning to this clonotype: Germline and junction disagree at one end, which may indicate a read error. This chain uses TRBV27 with TRBJ2-1, with a possible D match to TRBD2 (5 bases). Germline-derived CDR1 and CDR2 are MNHEY and SMNVEV (reference sequence). There are 14 residues in the CDR3. This CDR3 is CAGSRGSGEIGQFF. CDR3 bases: TGTGCCGGCAGTCGAGGAAGTGGGGAGATAGGGCAGTTCTTC.

This clonotype was picked up a small number of times. The CDR3 is CASSLKRGGDHEQYF. In DNA form, the CDR3 reads TGTGCCAGCAGTTTAAAGCGAGGCGGGGACCACGAGCAGTACTTC. The chain combines TRBV27 with TRBJ2-7; possibly TRBD2 for D (6 bases). The CDR3 length is 15 residues. V gave up 2 bases and J gave up 5 bases, with 16 bases separating them. Germline V gene sequence: CDR1 MNHEY, CDR2 SMNVEV (reference sequence).